These 14 T cell receptor beta chains originate from one sample sequenced in a study of graft-versus-host responses after intestinal transplantation (dated by TCRdb to 2020 to 2023). Libraries were prepared through the immunoSEQ multiplex PCR assay. TCRdb limited this immuneACCESS table to in-frame rearrangements with V and J called. A share of clones is missing; checked studies link under half to unresolved V genes, and the rest is unexplained. The sample table holds more than 85,000 clones, of which 85% to 95% were seen once. The ten largest account for 2% to 2.5% of the sample. This specimen's time point label, per the study, means: cells obtained before transplantation from donor or recipient. No antigen has been identified for these receptors. Sample: unstimulated CD8+ T cells sorted from spleen or lymph node cells, taken before intestinal transplant. The receptors originated from a human donor who received an intestinal transplant.

This chain uses TRBV6-5 with TRBJ1-1; no reliable D call. The CDR3 is 13 amino acids. The V end lost 8 bases, the J end lost 1 base, and 11 bases lay between the germline ends. Germline-derived CDR1 and CDR2 are MNHEY and SVGAGI. The CDR3 DNA reads as TGTGCCAGCCGACGGGAGCCGAACACTGAAGCTTTCTTT. This encodes CASRREPNTEAFF.

This chain links TRBV27 with TRBJ1-5; tentatively, D is TRBD1 (6 bases). Germline V CDR1 and CDR2: MNHEY, SMNVEV (reference sequence). V gave up 1 base and J gave up 7 bases, with 23 bases separating them. This CDR3 has 18 amino acids. This chain's CDR3 is CASSLWSGGPSKGQPQHF. The CDR3 nucleotides read TGTGCCAGCAGTTTATGGTCTGGGGGCCCATCGAAGGGGCAGCCCCAGCATTTT.

The V call is TRBV28, the J call TRBJ1-4; possible D gene TRBD1, 5 bases. The germline gives CDR1 MDHEN, CDR2 SYDVKM. Trimming took off 2 bases at V and 6 bases at J, with 10 bases between the two ends. CDR3 length: 14 residues. The CDR3 sequence is CASSLHRFDEKLFF. The CDR3 coding sequence is TGTGCCAGCAGTTTACACAGGTTTGATGAAAAACTGTTTTTT.

The J gene is TRBJ2-3, the V gene TRBV30; 12 nucleotides match TRBD2. Germline-derived CDR1 and CDR2 are GTSNPN and SVGIG (reference sequence). The V gene end was trimmed by 0 bases and the J gene end by 4 bases; junction bases not matched to a gene: 5. CDR3 length: 16 amino acids. CDR3 region: CAWSVGLAGGADTQYF. The CDR3 bases are TGTGCCTGGAGTGTAGGGCTAGCGGGGGGGGCAGATACGCAGTATTTT.

As regards this clone: The junction differs from germline at one of its ends, possibly a read error. This chain joins TRBV6-1 and TRBJ1-5; D is possibly TRBD1 (6 bases). The CDR3 loop spans 19 amino acids. CDR1 and CDR2 from the germline V gene are MNHNS and SASEGT. CDR3 nucleotide sequence: TGTGCCAGCAGTGAAAGGGGCAGGGGCGCTTCCTATAGCAATCGGCCCCAGCATTTT. Translated, it gives CASSERGRGASYSNRPQHF.

V and J are TRBV7-2 and TRBJ1-1; D is perhaps TRBD1 (5 bases). The germline CDR1 and CDR2 sequences are SGHTA and FQGNSA. The CDR3 has 12 residues. V gave up 5 bases and J gave up 7 bases, with 11 bases separating them. The CDR3 sequence: CASSPGGLEAFF. As DNA, the CDR3 is TGTGCCAGCAGCCCGGGGGGACTTGAAGCTTTCTTT.

J is TRBJ1-1 and V is TRBV30; 8 nucleotides match TRBD1. This CDR3 contains 14 residues. CDR1 and CDR2 from the germline V gene are GTSNPN and SVGIG (reference sequence). J lost 6 bases, V lost 0 bases, and 6 bases had no gene match. The CDR3 bases are TGTGCCTGGAGTGTAGGTTCAGGGGGCCCTGAAGCTTTCTTT. This gives the protein CAWSVGSGGPEAFF.

V and J are TRBV6-1 and TRBJ2-1, with D unclear. V lost 4 bases, J lost 6 bases, and 13 bases lay in between. This CDR3 has 14 residues. In germline, CDR1 is MNHNS, CDR2 SASEGT. In DNA form, the CDR3 reads TGTGCCAGCAGTGGCCCAGGCCCTCGCAATGAGCAGTTCTTC. Protein product: CASSGPGPRNEQFF.

The chain couples TRBV4-3 to TRBJ2-2; 9 bases match TRBD2. The length of the CDR3 is 17 residues. V lost 2 bases and J lost 7; bases outside the gene matches: 11. Per germline, CDR1 LGHNA and CDR2 YSLEER. The CDR3 loop reads CASSQNPAGGPDGELFF. The CDR3 DNA follows: TGCGCCAGCAGCCAAAACCCCGCGGGGGGGCCCGACGGGGAGCTGTTTTTT.

The chain has TRBV7-9 and TRBJ2-7; 8 positions match TRBD1. This CDR3 has 15 residues. Trimming cost V 5 bases and J 2 bases; bases outside gene matches: 8. Germline CDR1 reads SEHNR; CDR2 reads FQNEAQ (reference sequence). As DNA, the CDR3 is TGTGCCAGCAGCCCAGAGACAGGGGAGCCCTACGAGCAGTACTTC. Translating it yields CASSPETGEPYEQYF.

This chain uses TRBV6-1 with TRBJ1-1; D is uncertain. V lost 4 bases to trimming and J lost 1 base, with 7 bases between them. The CDR3 has 13 residues. Per the germline V gene, CDR1 is MNHNS and CDR2 is SASEGT. CDR3 in amino acids: CASSAEQNTEAFF. CDR3 coding DNA: TGTGCCAGCAGTGCCGAACAGAACACTGAAGCTTTCTTT.

The rearrangement links TRBV4-1 to TRBJ2-5, with D possibly being TRBD1 (5 bases). Matching the DNA end better, TRBJ2-7 makes the J call doubtful. The CDR3 runs to 13 residues. Germline CDR1 reads MGHRA; CDR2 reads YSYEKL. CDR3 in DNA: TGCGCCAGCAGCCCGACAGTCTCCTACGAGCAGTACTTC. Its translation is CASSPTVSYEQYF.

V usage is TRBV7-9 and J usage is TRBJ1-1; 7 nucleotides line up with TRBD1. Germline CDR1 SEHNR, CDR2 FQNEAQ (reference sequence). V lost 5 bases, J lost 11 bases, and 11 bases stayed unmatched. This CDR3 comprises 13 residues. CDR3 nucleotide sequence: TGTGCCAGCAGCCCCCCCGGACAGGTCGGGGCTTTCTTT. Translated, it gives CASSPPGQVGAFF.

J is TRBJ2-7 and V is TRBV14; D might be TRBD2 (6 bases). From germline, CDR1 is SGHDN and CDR2 FVKESK. V lost 4 bases and J lost 3, with 19 bases in between. This CDR3 is 16 amino acids long. DNA for the CDR3: TGTGCCAGCAGCCCTTCCTCGGGGCGCGGGGTCTACGAGCAGTACTTC. This codes for CASSPSSGRGVYEQYF.